The 17 T cell receptor beta chains in this list originate from one sample, sequenced in a study of blood T cell repertoires in COVID-19. Clones were sequenced by immunoSEQ multiplex PCR, and TCRdb holds only the in-frame ones, with some missing. The data show about 160,000 clones, over 85% seen once. The sample consisted of peripheral blood. These receptor sequences come from a woman in her forties or fifties with acute or convalescent COVID-19.

The J gene is TRBJ1-1, the V gene TRBV4-1; TRBD1 matches 7 bases. Germline-derived CDR1 and CDR2 are MGHRA and YSYEKL. The CDR3 extends over 16 amino acids. J was trimmed by 3 bases and V by 2 bases; bases with no gene match: 9. This CDR3 is CASSQKSTGEDTEAFF. CDR3 in DNA: TGCGCCAGCAGCCAAAAAAGCACAGGGGAGGACACTGAAGCTTTCTTT.

In DNA form, the CDR3 reads TGTGCCAGCAGTTTAGTGTCAGGAGGGGAACCCTACGAGCAGTACTTC. Its protein is CASSLVSGGEPYEQYF. V usage is TRBV28 and J usage is TRBJ2-7; tentatively, D is TRBD2 (6 bases). Germline CDR1 is MDHEN and CDR2 is SYDVKM. The V gene lost 2 bases and the J gene lost 2 bases, with 16 bases spanning the gap. CDR3 length equals 16 residues. Combining the CDR3 with reference TRBV28 and TRBJ2-7 gives the whole variable domain DVKVTQSSRYLVKRTGEKVFLECVQDMDHENMFWYRQDPGLGLRLIYFSYDVKMKEKGDIPEGYSVSREKKERFSLILESASTNQTSMYLCASSLVSGGEPYEQYFGPGTRLTVT.

The chain couples TRBV27 to TRBJ2-1, with 15 nucleotides matching TRBD2. The ends lost 0 bases at V and 9 bases at J; junction bases unmatched: 0. Germline V gene lookup returns CDR1 MNHEY and CDR2 SMNVEV (reference sequence). The CDR3 length is 15 residues. The CDR3, as DNA: TGTGCCAGCAGTTTATCGGGACTAGCGGGAGGTGAGCAGTTCTTC. As protein: CASSLSGLAGGEQFF.

V is TRBV18 and J is TRBJ2-1; D not resolved. Looked up from germline, CDR1 is KGHSH and CDR2 is LQKENI. The CDR3 is 15 residues long. The ends were cut back, 0 bases at V and 4 bases at J, with 10 bases in the middle. The CDR3 nucleotides read TGTGCCAGCTCACCACCTTTCCTTCGGTACAATGAGCAGTTCTTC. Translating it yields CASSPPFLRYNEQFF.

The V and J genes are TRBV12-3 or TRBV12-4 and TRBJ1-5; TRBD1 matches at 8 bases. The CDR3 loop spans 13 amino acids. V lost 5 bases and J lost 7; bases outside the gene matches: 4. The CDR3 DNA is TGTGCCAGCAGTCCCCGGACAGGGCAGCCCCAGCATTTT. Its protein product is CASSPRTGQPQHF.

This chain uses TRBV21-1 with TRBJ1-5; the table's TRBD1 call for D was not verified on the DNA. TRBV21-1 is marked as a pseudogene. The CDR3 contains 18 residues. In DNA, the CDR3 is TGTGCCAGCAGCACCCTCTGGAACTCGACAGGTCCCAATCAGCCCCAGCATTTT. Amino acids: CASSTLWNSTGPNQPQHF.

The chain uses TRBV11-3 and TRBJ1-1; no firm D call. The CDR3 has 13 residues. Per germline, CDR1 SGHNT and CDR2 YENEEA. V was clipped by 1 base and J by 3 bases, with 6 bases between them. The CDR3 loop is CASSLAVDTEAFF. In DNA form, the CDR3 reads TGTGCCAGCAGCTTAGCGGTAGACACTGAAGCTTTCTTT.

This chain links TRBV28 with TRBJ2-3; D perhaps matches TRBD2 (6 bases). This CDR3 contains 15 residues. The germline V gene has CDR1 MDHEN and CDR2 SYDVKM. Trimming removed 7 bases from V and 2 bases from J, with 16 bases in between. In DNA form, the CDR3 reads TGTGCCAGCAAATTTGGTAGCGGCCACACAGATACGCAGTATTTT. It yields the protein CASKFGSGHTDTQYF. The whole variable domain, filled in from reference TRBV28 and TRBJ2-3, reads DVKVTQSSRYLVKRTGEKVFLECVQDMDHENMFWYRQDPGLGLRLIYFSYDVKMKEKGDIPEGYSVSREKKERFSLILESASTNQTSMYLCASKFGSGHTDTQYFGPGTRLTVL.

The genes are TRBV19 and TRBJ1-3; weak D call: TRBD1 (6 bases). V lost 4 bases to trimming and J lost 0 bases, with 13 bases between them. This CDR3 comprises 16 residues. CDR1 and CDR2 (germline): LNHDA, SQIVND (reference sequence). The CDR3 DNA reads TGTGCCAGTAGTACCAGGGACATTCTCTCTGGAAACACCATATATTTT. It is translated as CASSTRDILSGNTIYF.

This rearrangement joins TRBV6-5 to TRBJ2-7; 7 bases agree with TRBD2. Germline V lookup: CDR1 MNHEY, CDR2 SVGAGI. This CDR3 spans 14 amino acids. V dropped 4 bases and J dropped 0; count of bases not matched to a gene: 3. CDR3 DNA sequence: TGTGCCAGCAGTTCCTGGACTAGCTCCTACGAGCAGTACTTC. This codes for CASSSWTSSYEQYF.

This clone is labeled medium-sized. The V gene is TRBV10-2, the J gene TRBJ2-3; unclear D gene. This CDR3 region has 15 residues. Looked up from germline, CDR1 is WSHSY and CDR2 is SAAADI. With 0 bases removed from V and 0 bases from J, the gap between germline ends came to 7 bases. The CDR3 nucleotides read TGCGCCAGCAGTGAGTCTCCGACTAGCACAGATACGCAGTATTTT. This sequence encodes CASSESPTSTDTQYF.

The chain links TRBV7-2 to TRBJ1-3; D remains ambiguous. The CDR3 spans 12 residues. The V and J ends lost 6 bases and 3 bases respectively, with 6 bases between them. CDR1 is SGHTA, CDR2 FQGNSA, per germline. The CDR3 spells CASRLNGNTIYF. CDR3 nucleotides: TGTGCCAGCAGACTTAATGGAAACACCATATATTTT.

V gene TRBV25-1 combines with J gene TRBJ1-5, with D maybe TRBD1 (5 bases). The V gene lost 5 bases and the J gene lost 6 bases, with 14 bases spanning the gap. Germline CDR1 reads MGHDK; CDR2 reads SYGVNS. This CDR3 has 14 amino acids. The CDR3 DNA follows: TGTGCCAGCAGTCCAGGAGGGGTTGGTCAGCCCCAGCATTTT. Its protein product is CASSPGGVGQPQHF.

The J gene is TRBJ1-5, the V gene TRBV7-2; no clear D. Germline V gene lookup returns CDR1 SGHTA and CDR2 FQGNSA. The CDR3 has 14 residues. V lost 1 base to trimming and J lost 6 bases, with 10 bases between them. The CDR3 protein is CASSLDRVVQPQHF. The CDR3 region has the DNA TGTGCCAGCAGCTTAGACAGAGTAGTTCAGCCCCAGCATTTT.

V gene TRBV29-1 combines with J gene TRBJ1-5, with TRBD1 matching 7 bases. Unmatched junction bases numbered 6, after V lost 5 bases and J lost 2 bases. The CDR3 extends over 14 amino acids. The germline CDR1 and CDR2 sequences are SQVTM and ANQGSEA. Written as DNA, the CDR3 is TGCAGCGTTACACAGGGGACAGGCAATCAGCCCCAGCATTTT. Translating gives CSVTQGTGNQPQHF. The full variable domain, its missing parts supplied by reference TRBV29-1 and TRBJ1-5, is SAVISQKPSRDICQRGTSLTIQCQVDSQVTMMFWYRQQPGQSLTLIATANQGSEATYESGFVIDKFPISRPNLTFSTLTVSNMSPEDSSIYLCSVTQGTGNQPQHFGDGTRLSIL.

The genes are TRBV19 and TRBJ1-1; D call uncertain. Germline values: CDR1 LNHDA, CDR2 SQIVND (reference sequence). CDR3 length: 10 residues. The V and J ends lost 10 bases and 7 bases respectively, with 10 bases between them. The CDR3 DNA is TGTGCCATCGGGAGTAATGAAGCTTTCTTT. It translates to CAIGSNEAFF.

J is TRBJ2-3 and V is TRBV7-3, with 8 bases that match TRBD2. With V trimmed by 2 bases and J by 3 bases, 1 base remained unmatched. This CDR3 region has 14 residues. CDR1 and CDR2 from the germline V gene are SGHTA and FQGTGA. The CDR3 region is CASSLAGGTDTQYF. The CDR3 DNA sequence: TGTGCCAGCAGCTTAGCGGGAGGAACAGATACGCAGTATTTT.